This TCR beta chain was identified during a study of vaccination effects on CD4 cells after COVID-19. Turning to the study itself: Three convalescent patients were sampled both early and late post-vaccination. Post-vaccine sample collection fell at a median of 72 days after the second dose. Wells each received 2 million or so PBMC, cultured with around 9.6 IU/ml IL-2 and about 10 ug/ml peptides. Study conclusions and caveats: Few convalescent patients, and no early post-infection timepoints, were available to the study.

Clones were sequenced by immunoSEQ multiplex PCR, and TCRdb holds only the in-frame ones, with some missing. The profile covers about 46,000 clones, with about 70% appearing a single time and under 7% taken by the ten largest. An approximately 10-day culture period preceded the isolation of CD4+ T cells. This individual tested PCR-positive for SARS-CoV-2 infection between March and December 2020. Each participant was given two doses of one vaccine (BNT162b2 or mRNA-1273). Germline CDR1 SNHLY, CDR2 FYNNEI. CDR3 size: 15 residues. The V gene lost 5 bases and the J gene lost 4 bases, with 16 bases spanning the gap. This clone occurred a few times. What it recognizes is unknown.

The chain carries TRBV2 and TRBJ2-3; TRBD1 is a possible D gene (6 bases). This TCR derives from a human donor who had a prior SARS-CoV-2 infection. The specimen comprised CD4+ T cells from PBMCs cultured without peptide, sampled after COVID-19 vaccination. CDR3 in DNA: TGTGCCAGCAGTTATACAGGGTCAGGGGCAGATACGCAGTATTTT. Amino acid sequence: CASSYTGSGADTQYF.